The 12 T cell receptor beta chains listed next were all sequenced from one sample in a study of blood T cell repertoires in COVID-19. TCRdb keeps only in-frame clones here, not all; method: immunoSEQ multiplex PCR. This sample has 9,000 to 15,000 clones; around 70% occur once, and the top ten carry about 6.1%. The sequencing sample was made of peripheral blood. Receptors were obtained from a man in his sixties with COVID-19, enrolled during active disease.

The V gene is TRBV12-5, the J gene TRBJ2-3; a possible D gene is TRBD1 (6 bases). Germline V lookup: CDR1 LGHNT, CDR2 FRNRAP. V was shortened by 0 bases and J by 1 base, with 8 bases between the two germline ends. This CDR3 comprises 15 residues. CDR3 coding DNA: TGTGCTAGTGGTTTGGTATCAGGGGGCACAGATACGCAGTATTTT. This encodes CASGLVSGGTDTQYF.

This clone is deemed medium-sized. This chain connects TRBV25-1 to TRBJ2-1, with D unclear. The CDR3 consists of 15 residues. Germline CDR1 is MGHDK and CDR2 is SYGVNS. The V end was cut by 4 bases, the J end by 0 bases, with 10 bases between. CDR3 protein: CASSGLTSSYNEQFF. The DNA of the CDR3 is TGTGCCAGCAGTGGCCTTACGAGCTCCTACAATGAGCAGTTCTTC.

The chain is built from TRBV14 and TRBJ1-4; weak D call: TRBD1 (6 bases). This CDR3 spans 15 amino acids. V lost 0 bases to trimming and J lost 8 bases, with 13 bases between them. Germline V lookup: CDR1 SGHDN, CDR2 FVKESK. In DNA form, the CDR3 reads TGTGCCAGCAGCCAAGATCCAGGGGCGGGCGAAAAACTGTTTTTT. This gives the protein CASSQDPGAGEKLFF.

The V and J genes are TRBV27 and TRBJ2-3, with D possibly TRBD1 on 6 matching bases. Germline assignment: CDR1 MNHEY and CDR2 SMNVEV (reference sequence). V lost 6 bases and J lost 4, with 14 bases in between. This CDR3 contains 14 residues. CDR3 loop: CASSYLRGPDTQYF. The CDR3, as DNA: TGTGCCAGCAGCTATCTCAGGGGCCCAGATACGCAGTATTTT.

The chain is built from TRBV27 and TRBJ1-2; 12 bases align to TRBD1. CDR1 is MNHEY, CDR2 SMNVEV, per germline (reference sequence). Unmatched junction bases numbered 6, after V lost 5 bases and J lost 5 bases. CDR3 length: 15 residues. The DNA of the CDR3 is TGTGCCAGCAGTCCGGGACAGGGGGCCTGGTATGGCTACACCTTC. The encoded protein is CASSPGQGAWYGYTF.

The chain carries TRBV5-1 and TRBJ1-1; maybe TRBD1 (6 bases). Trimming left V 4 bases short and J 2 bases short, with 12 bases between. The germline CDR1 and CDR2 sequences are SGHRS and YFSETQ. This CDR3 spans 14 amino acids. The CDR3 DNA is TGCGCCAGCAGCCCGGACAGAGCCAACACTGAAGCTTTCTTT. It yields the protein CASSPDRANTEAFF.

V usage is TRBV15 and J usage is TRBJ2-3; TRBD1 agrees at 7 bases. After removal of 1 base from V and 3 bases from J, the junction contained 4 bases not matched to a gene. The length of the CDR3 is 15 residues. Per the germline V gene, CDR1 is LNHNV and CDR2 is YYDKDF (reference sequence). The CDR3 DNA is TGTGCCACCAGCAGAGGGCAGGGGGTAACAGATACGCAGTATTTT. Translating gives CATSRGQGVTDTQYF.

CDR3 nucleotide sequence: TGCGCCAGCAGCCTACGACAGGGGAAGAGAAAACTGTTTTTT. It codes for CASSLRQGKRKLFF. The chain couples TRBV5-1 to TRBJ1-4; 8 positions match TRBD1. The trim removed 4 bases at V and 10 bases at J, leaving 9 bases unmatched. CDR1 is SGHRS, CDR2 YFSETQ, per germline. The CDR3 is 14 amino acids.

The chain links TRBV9 to TRBJ1-2, with D tentatively TRBD1 (6 bases). This CDR3 region has 18 residues. Per the germline V gene, CDR1 is SGDLS and CDR2 is YYNGEE. V lost 0 bases and J 2 bases, leaving 20 bases between the germline ends. CDR3 nucleotides: TGTGCCAGCAGCGTAGGACCTTATGGAGATGGGGGCAACTATGGCTACACCTTC. It codes for CASSVGPYGDGGNYGYTF.

As for this clone: This is likely a read error, given that the CDR3 carries no conserved phenylalanine or tryptophan at its end. The DNA is omitted, as the CDR3 cannot be located on it reliably, and the CDR3 follows TCRdb's listing. The rearrangement uses TRBV5-4 and TRBJ1-2; the D call TRBD1 from the table was never checked on the DNA. 12 amino acids form the CDR3, both terminal residues included. The germline CDR1 and CDR2 sequences are SGHNT and YYREEE (reference sequence). The CDR3 is CASSRGQGHYSV.

V and J are TRBV4-3 and TRBJ2-3; D is uncertain. In germline, CDR1 is LGHNA, CDR2 YSLEER. The CDR3 covers 15 residues. The V gene lost 1 base and the J gene lost 2 bases, with 10 bases spanning the gap. The CDR3 region is CASSQGSLYTDTQYF. CDR3 coding DNA: TGCGCCAGCAGCCAAGGGAGCCTATACACAGATACGCAGTATTTT.

CDR3 amino acids: CASSPDSGTDTQYF. The CDR3 nucleotides are TGTGCCAGCAGCCCTGACTCGGGCACAGATACGCAGTATTTT. The chain is built from TRBV7-6 and TRBJ2-3; D unclear. There are 14 residues in the CDR3. Deletions cut 5 bases from V and 1 base from J, with 10 bases between. Per the germline V gene, CDR1 is SGHVS and CDR2 is FNYEAQ.